The source of this T cell receptor (beta chain) is a study of pediatric ulcerative colitis. Study outcomes and limitations: Blood-rectal clonal overlap within each person was significantly higher in ulcerative colitis patients than controls. No controls had the two rectal clonotypes shared by ulcerative colitis patients.

This clone was seen just once. Antigen: not known. Sequencing used immunoSEQ multiplex PCR; TCRdb keeps in-frame clones, though not all of them. The sample holds about 36,000 clones; around 73% are singletons and the top ten take about 0.73%. CDR3 length: 11 amino acids. Trimming removed 3 bases from V and 2 bases from J, with 1 base in between. Germline CDR1 is SGHRS and CDR2 is YFSETQ. Rectal tissue came from one to two pinch biopsies taken at colonoscopy. Material for sequencing was gut tissue. The chain has TRBV5-1 and TRBJ2-3; D ambiguous. This sequence originates from a boy aged 5-17 years with moderate ulcerative colitis. The CDR3 nucleotides read TGCGCCAGCAGCTACACAGATACGCAGTATTTT. As protein: CASSYTDTQYF.